The present T cell receptor beta chain was sequenced within a study of blood T cell repertoires in COVID-19. Background on the study: The United States, Italy and Spain provided the acute and convalescent COVID-19 samples. Sources were T cells, B-cell-depleted T cells, or PBMCs; the material itself was cDNA or gDNA.

Source study methods: Reference gene primer amplification yielded estimated nucleated cell counts. Profiled with immunoSEQ multiplex PCR; TCRdb holds only in-frame clones, not every one. Clonal size and the V and J genes are those of that table, whereas D and trimming came from the DNA. The data show tens of thousands of clones, with just under 85% seen just once and 5.4% held by the top ten. J gave up 6 bases and V 2 bases, and 4 bases lay outside the gene matches. This CDR3 spans 16 amino acids. In germline, CDR1 is LNHDA, CDR2 SQIVND (reference sequence). The rearrangement joins TRBV19 to TRBJ1-4, with 12 positions matching TRBD1. This TCR came from a man aged 45 to 65 with active COVID-19. Sample: peripheral blood. CDR3 loop: CASSILRDRGHEKLFF. Written as DNA, the CDR3 is TGTGCCAGTAGTATATTACGGGACAGGGGGCATGAAAAACTGTTTTTT.